The rows below give T cell receptor beta chains drawn from one sample of a study of T cells in Graves' hyperthyroidism and ophthalmopathy. TCRdb re-called the multiplex PCR reads through MiXCR, storing one row per CDR3 protein. The sample contains some 490,000 distinct CDR3 sequences, 15% to 20% of which appear only once. Source material: blood. These receptors were taken from a woman aged 25-40 years with Graves' ophthalmopathy. Both conserved end residues are part of each CDR3. A D gene is named only where the DNA matches it firmly. The size entry is marked missing in some rows and otherwise reads once, few, many or a size class.

d_gene	len	j_gene	v_gene	abundance	CDR3aa	CDR3nt
-	16	TRBJ1-2	TRBV4-3	-	CASSQEAGVGSYGYTF	TGCGCCAGCAGCCAAGAAGCCGGGGTAGGGAGCTATGGCTACACCTTC
-	16	TRBJ2-2	TRBV11-3	-	CASNIHPDSNTGELFF	TGTGCCAGTAATATCCACCCGGACAGTAACACCGGGGAGCTGTTTTTT
TRBD1	14	TRBJ2-2	TRBV29-1	many	CSVVGTENTGELFF	TGCAGCGTTGTAGGGACAGAGAACACCGGGGAGCTGTTTTTT
-	14	TRBJ2-5	TRBV3-1	many	CASSQDTGGETQYF	TGTGCCAGCAGCCAAGATACCGGTGGGGAGACCCAGTACTTC
-	13	TRBJ1-2	TRBV11-2	many	CASSPNRGYGYTF	TGTGCCAGCAGCCCCAACCGAGGATATGGCTACACCTTC
-	12	TRBJ1-1	TRBV6-1	-	CASTAVNTEAFF	TGTGCCAGCACCGCAGTGAACACTGAAGCTTTCTTT
TRBD2	15	TRBJ2-4	TRBV5-8	-	CASSLTLLANGIQYF	TGTGCCAGCAGCTTGACTTTACTAGCGAATGGCATTCAGTACTTC
TRBD2	15	TRBJ2-5	TRBV7-9	few	CASSRNSGSHGTQYF	TGTGCCAGCAGCAGAAATAGCGGGAGCCACGGGACCCAGTACTTC
TRBD1	16	TRBJ1-1	TRBV27	many	CASSPHGTGMNTEAFF	TGTGCCAGCAGCCCTCACGGGACAGGGATGAACACTGAAGCTTTCTTT
-	16	TRBJ2-3	TRBV20-1	many	CSARDDNLHVPDTQYF	TGCAGTGCTAGAGATGACAATCTGCACGTTCCAGATACGCAGTATTTT
-	14	TRBJ1-5	TRBV28	many	CASSLTGSNQPQHF	TGTGCCAGCAGCCTAACGGGTAGCAATCAGCCCCAGCATTTT
-	19	TRBJ2-3	TRBV15	-	CATSTIVRNSGPSTDTQYF	TGTGCCACCAGCACCATCGTAAGGAATAGCGGACCTAGCACAGATACGCAGTATTTT
-	17	TRBJ2-3	TRBV7-2	-	CASSFVNGRFFADTQYF	TGTGCCAGCAGCTTTGTAAACGGGAGATTTTTCGCCGATACGCAGTATTTT
-	14	TRBJ2-2	TRBV5-1	-	CASFLMGFTGELFF	TGCGCCAGCTTTCTGATGGGGTTCACCGGGGAGCTGTTTTTT
TRBD2	14	TRBJ2-5	TRBV3-1	many	CASSQNSGGETQYF	TGTGCCAGCAGCCAAAATAGCGGGGGAGAGACCCAGTACTTC
-	14	TRBJ1-5	TRBV5-1	many	CASSLVRRNQPQHF	TGCGCCAGCAGCTTGGTCAGACGAAATCAGCCCCAGCATTTT
-	20	TRBJ2-2	TRBV4-1	-	CASSQEAFVRVRSDTGELFF	TGCGCCAGCAGCCAAGAAGCCTTCGTCAGGGTGAGATCAGACACCGGGGAGCTGTTTTTT
-	15	TRBJ2-2	TRBV5-1	many	CASSLDGKMAGELFF	TGCGCCAGCAGCTTGGATGGGAAAATGGCCGGGGAGCTGTTTTTT
TRBD1	14	TRBJ1-1	TRBV4-3	many	CASSRKQGDTEAFF	TGCGCCAGCAGCCGGAAACAGGGGGACACTGAAGCTTTCTTT
-	17	TRBJ2-7	TRBV28	many	CASSSPRGTAFPYEQYF	TGTGCCAGCAGTTCACCCCGCGGGACAGCTTTTCCCTACGAGCAGTACTTC
TRBD2	16	TRBJ2-1	TRBV6-1	few	CASRETSGAIYSEQFF	TGTGCCAGTAGAGAGACTAGCGGGGCCATCTACAGTGAGCAGTTCTTC
-	12	TRBJ2-3	TRBV7-2	many	CASSYAVDTQYF	TGTGCCAGCAGCTATGCTGTTGATACGCAGTATTTT
TRBD1	15	TRBJ2-3	TRBV6-1	-	CASSLKQGAADTQYF	TGTGCCAGCAGCTTAAAACAGGGGGCCGCAGATACGCAGTATTTT
TRBD2	18	TRBJ2-3	TRBV28	many	CASSFPRTSGRSTDTQYF	TGTGCCAGCAGTTTCCCCCGGACTAGCGGGAGGTCCACAGATACGCAGTATTTT